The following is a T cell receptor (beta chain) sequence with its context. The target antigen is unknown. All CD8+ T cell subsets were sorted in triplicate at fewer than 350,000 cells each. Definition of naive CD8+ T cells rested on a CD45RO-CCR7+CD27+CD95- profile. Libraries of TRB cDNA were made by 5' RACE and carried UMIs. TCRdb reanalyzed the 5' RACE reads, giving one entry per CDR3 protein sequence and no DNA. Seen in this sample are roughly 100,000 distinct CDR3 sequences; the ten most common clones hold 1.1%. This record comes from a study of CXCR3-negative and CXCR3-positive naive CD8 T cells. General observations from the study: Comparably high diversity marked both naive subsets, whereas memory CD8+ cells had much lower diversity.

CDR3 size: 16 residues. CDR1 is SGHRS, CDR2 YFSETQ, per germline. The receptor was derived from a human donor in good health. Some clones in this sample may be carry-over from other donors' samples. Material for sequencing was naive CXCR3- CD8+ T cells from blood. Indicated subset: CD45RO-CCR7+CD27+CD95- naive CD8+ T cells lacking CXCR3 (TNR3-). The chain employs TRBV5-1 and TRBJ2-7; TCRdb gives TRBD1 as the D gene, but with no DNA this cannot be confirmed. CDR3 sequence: CASSLGLGQALHEQYF.